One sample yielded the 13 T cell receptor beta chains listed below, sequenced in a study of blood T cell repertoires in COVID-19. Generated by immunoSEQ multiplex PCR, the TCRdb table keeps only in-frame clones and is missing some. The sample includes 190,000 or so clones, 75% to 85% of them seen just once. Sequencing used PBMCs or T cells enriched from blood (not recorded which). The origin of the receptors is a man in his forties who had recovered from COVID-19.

In DNA, the CDR3 is TGTGCCAGCAGTTTGGGGGGGGGATTCAATGAGCAGTTCTTC. It yields the protein CASSLGGGFNEQFF. The chain recombines TRBV6-6 with TRBJ2-1; 7 nucleotides match TRBD2. CDR1 MNHNY and CDR2 SVGAGI come from the germline V gene (reference sequence). This CDR3 is 14 amino acids long. V trimming: 4 bases; J trimming: 6 bases; junction bases outside the gene matches: 6.

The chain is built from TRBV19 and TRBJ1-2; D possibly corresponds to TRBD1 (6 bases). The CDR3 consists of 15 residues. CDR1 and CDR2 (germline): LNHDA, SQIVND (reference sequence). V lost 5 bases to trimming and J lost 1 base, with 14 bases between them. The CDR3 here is CASSHAHRVNYGYTF. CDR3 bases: TGTGCCAGTAGTCATGCCCACAGGGTTAACTATGGCTACACCTTC.

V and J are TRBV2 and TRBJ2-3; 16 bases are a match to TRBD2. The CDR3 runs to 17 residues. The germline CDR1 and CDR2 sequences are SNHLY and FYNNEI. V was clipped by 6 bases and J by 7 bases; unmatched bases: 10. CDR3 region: CASRPGTSGGAGYTQYF. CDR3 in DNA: TGTGCCAGCAGACCCGGGACTAGCGGGGGGGCTGGTTATACGCAGTATTTT.

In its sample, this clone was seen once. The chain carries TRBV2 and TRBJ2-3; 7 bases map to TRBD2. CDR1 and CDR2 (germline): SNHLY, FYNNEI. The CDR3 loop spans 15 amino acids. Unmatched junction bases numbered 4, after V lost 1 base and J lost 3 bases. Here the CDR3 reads CASSEGAGVTDTQYF. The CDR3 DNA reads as TGTGCCAGCAGTGAAGGGGCGGGAGTTACAGATACGCAGTATTTT.

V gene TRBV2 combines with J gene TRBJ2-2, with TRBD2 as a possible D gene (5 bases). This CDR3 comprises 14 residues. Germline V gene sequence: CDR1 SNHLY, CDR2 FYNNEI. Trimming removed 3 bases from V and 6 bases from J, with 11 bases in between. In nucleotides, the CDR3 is TGTGCCAGCAGTGACCAGAGGGTGGCCGGGGAGCTGTTTTTT. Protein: CASSDQRVAGELFF.

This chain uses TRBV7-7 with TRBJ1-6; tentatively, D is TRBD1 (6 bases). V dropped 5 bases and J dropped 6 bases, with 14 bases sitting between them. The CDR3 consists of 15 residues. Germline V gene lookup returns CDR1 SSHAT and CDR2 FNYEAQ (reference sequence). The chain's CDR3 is CASSPSGGPNSPLHF. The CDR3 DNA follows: TGTGCCAGCAGCCCCTCGGGGGGGCCTAATTCACCCCTCCACTTT.

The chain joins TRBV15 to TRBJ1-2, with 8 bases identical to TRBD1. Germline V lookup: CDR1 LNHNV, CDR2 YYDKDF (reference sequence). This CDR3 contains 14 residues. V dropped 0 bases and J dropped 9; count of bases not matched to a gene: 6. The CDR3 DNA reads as TGTGCCACCAGCAGAGATCGGACAGGGAACAGCTACACCTTC. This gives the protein CATSRDRTGNSYTF. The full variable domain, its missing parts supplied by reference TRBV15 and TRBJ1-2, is DAMVIQNPRYQVTQFGKPVTLSCSQTLNHNVMYWYQQKSSQAPKLLFHYYDKDFNNEADTPDNFQSRRPNTSFCFLDIRSPGLGDTAMYLCATSRDRTGNSYTFGSGTRLTVV.

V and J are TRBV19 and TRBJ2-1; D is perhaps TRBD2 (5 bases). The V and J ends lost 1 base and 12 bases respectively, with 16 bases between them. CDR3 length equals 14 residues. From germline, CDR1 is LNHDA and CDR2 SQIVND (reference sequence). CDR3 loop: CASSIGVAPVVQFF. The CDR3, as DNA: TGTGCCAGTAGTATAGGGGTAGCGCCCGTGGTGCAGTTCTTC.

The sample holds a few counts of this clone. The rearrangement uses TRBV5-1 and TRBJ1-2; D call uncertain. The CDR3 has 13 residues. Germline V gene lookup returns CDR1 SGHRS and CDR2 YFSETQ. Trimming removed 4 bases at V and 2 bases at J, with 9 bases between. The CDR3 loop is CASSIDKNYGYTF. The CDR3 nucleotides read TGCGCCAGCAGCATCGACAAAAACTATGGCTACACCTTC.

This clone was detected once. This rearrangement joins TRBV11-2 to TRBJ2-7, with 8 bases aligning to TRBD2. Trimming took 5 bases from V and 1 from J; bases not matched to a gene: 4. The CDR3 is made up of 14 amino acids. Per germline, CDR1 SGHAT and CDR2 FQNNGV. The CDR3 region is CASSATGGSYEQYF. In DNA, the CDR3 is TGTGCCAGCAGCGCCACGGGGGGGTCCTACGAGCAGTACTTC.

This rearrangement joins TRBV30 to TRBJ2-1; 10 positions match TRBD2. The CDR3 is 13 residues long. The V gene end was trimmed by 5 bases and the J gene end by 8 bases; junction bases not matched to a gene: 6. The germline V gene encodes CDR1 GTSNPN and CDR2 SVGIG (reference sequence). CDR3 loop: CAWASGGIDEQFF. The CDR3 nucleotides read TGTGCCTGGGCTAGCGGGGGTATCGATGAGCAGTTCTTC.

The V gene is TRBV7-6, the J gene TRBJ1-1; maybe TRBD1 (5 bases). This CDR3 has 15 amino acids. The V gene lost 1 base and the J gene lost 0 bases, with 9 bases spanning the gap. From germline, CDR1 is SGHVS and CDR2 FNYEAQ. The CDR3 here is CASSLVGGMNTEAFF. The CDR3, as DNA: TGTGCCAGCAGCTTAGTGGGGGGGATGAACACTGAAGCTTTCTTT.

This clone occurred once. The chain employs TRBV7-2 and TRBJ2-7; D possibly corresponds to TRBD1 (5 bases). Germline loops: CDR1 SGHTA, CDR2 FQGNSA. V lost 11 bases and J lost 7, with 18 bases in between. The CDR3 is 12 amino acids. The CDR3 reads CADSTPGREQYF. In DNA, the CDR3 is TGTGCCGACAGTACCCCCGGAAGGGAGCAGTACTTC.